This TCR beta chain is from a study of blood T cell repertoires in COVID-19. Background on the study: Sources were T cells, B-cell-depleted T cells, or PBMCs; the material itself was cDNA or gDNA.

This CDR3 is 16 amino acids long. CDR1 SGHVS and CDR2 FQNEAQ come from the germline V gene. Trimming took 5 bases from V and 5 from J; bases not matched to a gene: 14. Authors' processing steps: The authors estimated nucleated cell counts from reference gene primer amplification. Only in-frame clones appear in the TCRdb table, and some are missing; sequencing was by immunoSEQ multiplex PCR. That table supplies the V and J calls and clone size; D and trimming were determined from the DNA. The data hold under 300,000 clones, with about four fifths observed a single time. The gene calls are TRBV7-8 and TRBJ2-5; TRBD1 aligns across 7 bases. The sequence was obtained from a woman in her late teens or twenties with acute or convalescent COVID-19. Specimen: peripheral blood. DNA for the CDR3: TGTGCCAGCAGCACCCAGTCCCGGGACAGCTTGGAGACCCAGTACTTC. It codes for CASSTQSRDSLETQYF.